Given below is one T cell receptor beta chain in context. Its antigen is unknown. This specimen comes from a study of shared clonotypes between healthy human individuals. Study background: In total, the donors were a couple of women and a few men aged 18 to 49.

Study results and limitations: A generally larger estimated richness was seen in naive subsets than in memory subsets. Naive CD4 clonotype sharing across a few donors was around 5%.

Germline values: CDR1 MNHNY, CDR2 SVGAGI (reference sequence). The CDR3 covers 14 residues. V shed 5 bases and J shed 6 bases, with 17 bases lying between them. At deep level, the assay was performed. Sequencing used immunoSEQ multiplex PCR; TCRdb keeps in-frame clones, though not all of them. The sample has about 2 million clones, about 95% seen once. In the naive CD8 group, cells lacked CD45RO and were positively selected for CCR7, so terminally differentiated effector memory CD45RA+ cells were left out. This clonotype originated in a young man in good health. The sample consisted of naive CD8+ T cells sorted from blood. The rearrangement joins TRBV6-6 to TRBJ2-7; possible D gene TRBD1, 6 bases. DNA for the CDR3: TGTGCCAGCAGTGACCCTTACAGGGCTGCCGAGCAGTACTTC. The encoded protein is CASSDPYRAAEQYF.